This T cell receptor (beta chain) emerged from a study of blood T cell repertoires in COVID-19. Study details: The samples span acute and convalescent COVID-19 from the United States, Italy and Spain. Sample material is recorded as cDNA or gDNA derived from T cells, B-cell-depleted T cells, or PBMCs.

The CDR3 sequence is 12 residues long. The V gene's germline CDR1 is LGHDT and CDR2 YNNKEL (reference sequence). V was shortened by 1 base and J by 4 bases, with 4 bases between the two germline ends. Under the authors' procedure: Amplified reference gene primers provided the basis for estimating nucleated cell counts. Profiled with immunoSEQ multiplex PCR; TCRdb holds only in-frame clones, not every one. V and J calls plus clone size are reproduced from that table; the DNA served to infer D and trimming. This table holds some 130,000 clones, 84% found once. This receptor was taken from a human donor in a cohort sampled during active COVID-19. The material sequenced was peripheral blood. The rearrangement links TRBV3-1 (or the pseudogene TRBV3-2) to TRBJ1-2, with D unresolved. Written as DNA, the CDR3 is TGTGCCAGCAGCCAAGGACTCTATGGCTACACCTTC. It encodes CASSQGLYGYTF.